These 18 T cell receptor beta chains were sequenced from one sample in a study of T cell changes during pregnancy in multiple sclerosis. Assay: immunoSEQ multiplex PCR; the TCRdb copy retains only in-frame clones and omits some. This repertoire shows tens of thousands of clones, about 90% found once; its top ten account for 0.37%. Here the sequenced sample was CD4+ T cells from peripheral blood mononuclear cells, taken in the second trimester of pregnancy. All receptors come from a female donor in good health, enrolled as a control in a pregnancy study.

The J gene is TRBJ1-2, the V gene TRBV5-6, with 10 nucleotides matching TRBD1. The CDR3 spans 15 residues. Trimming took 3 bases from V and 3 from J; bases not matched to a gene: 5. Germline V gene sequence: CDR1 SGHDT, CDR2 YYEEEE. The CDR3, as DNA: TGTGCCAGCAGCTCGGACAGGGGGAAGGACTATGGCTACACCTTC. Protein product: CASSSDRGKDYGYTF.

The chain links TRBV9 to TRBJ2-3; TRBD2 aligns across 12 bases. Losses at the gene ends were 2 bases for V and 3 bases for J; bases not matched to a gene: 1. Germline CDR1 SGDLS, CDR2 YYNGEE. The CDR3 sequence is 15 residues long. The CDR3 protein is CASSVTSGGTDTQYF. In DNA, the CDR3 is TGTGCCAGCAGCGTCACTAGCGGGGGGACAGATACGCAGTATTTT.

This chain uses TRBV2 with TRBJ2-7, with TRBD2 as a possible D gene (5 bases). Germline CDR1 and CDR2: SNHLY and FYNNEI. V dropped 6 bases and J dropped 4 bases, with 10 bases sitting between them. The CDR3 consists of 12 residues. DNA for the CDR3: TGTGCCAGCAGGTTACTAGGGTACGAGCAGTACTTC. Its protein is CASRLLGYEQYF.

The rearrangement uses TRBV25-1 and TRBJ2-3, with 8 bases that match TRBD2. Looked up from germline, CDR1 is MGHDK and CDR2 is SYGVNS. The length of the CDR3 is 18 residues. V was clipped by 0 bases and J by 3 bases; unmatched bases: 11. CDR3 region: CASSEYGGGLRGTDTQYF. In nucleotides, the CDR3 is TGTGCCAGCAGTGAATACGGCGGGGGGTTGAGAGGGACAGATACGCAGTATTTT.

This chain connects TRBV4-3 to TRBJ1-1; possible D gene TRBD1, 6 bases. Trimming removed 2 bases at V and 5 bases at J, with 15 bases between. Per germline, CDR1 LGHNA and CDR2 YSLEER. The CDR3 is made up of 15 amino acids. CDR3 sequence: CASSQTTGLSTEAFF. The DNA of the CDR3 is TGCGCCAGCAGCCAAACCACAGGGTTGAGTACTGAAGCTTTCTTT.

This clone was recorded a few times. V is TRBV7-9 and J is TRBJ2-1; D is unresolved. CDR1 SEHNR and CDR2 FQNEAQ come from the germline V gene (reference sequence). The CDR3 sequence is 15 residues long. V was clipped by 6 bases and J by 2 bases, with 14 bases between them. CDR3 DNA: TGTGCCAGCAGAAAAGCGACCAATCCCTACAATGAGCAGTTCTTC. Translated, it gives CASRKATNPYNEQFF.

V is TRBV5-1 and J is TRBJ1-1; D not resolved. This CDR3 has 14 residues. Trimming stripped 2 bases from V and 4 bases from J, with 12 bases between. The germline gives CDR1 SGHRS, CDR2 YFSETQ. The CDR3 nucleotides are TGCGCCAGCAGCTTAACCCAGGAGGGCACTGAAGCTTTCTTT. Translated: CASSLTQEGTEAFF.

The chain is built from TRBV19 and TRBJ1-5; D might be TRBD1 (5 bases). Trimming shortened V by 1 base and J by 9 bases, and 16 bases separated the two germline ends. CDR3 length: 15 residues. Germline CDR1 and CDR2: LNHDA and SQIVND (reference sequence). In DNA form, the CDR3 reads TGTGCCAGTAGTATAGCCCTCCGGGGGAACATGCCCCAGCATTTT. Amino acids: CASSIALRGNMPQHF.

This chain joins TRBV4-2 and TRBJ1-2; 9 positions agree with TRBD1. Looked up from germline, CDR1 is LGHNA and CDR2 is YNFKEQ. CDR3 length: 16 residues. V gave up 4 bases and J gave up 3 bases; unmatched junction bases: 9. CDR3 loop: CASSLERQGGHYGYTF. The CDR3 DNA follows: TGTGCCAGCAGCCTAGAAAGACAGGGGGGTCACTATGGCTACACCTTC.

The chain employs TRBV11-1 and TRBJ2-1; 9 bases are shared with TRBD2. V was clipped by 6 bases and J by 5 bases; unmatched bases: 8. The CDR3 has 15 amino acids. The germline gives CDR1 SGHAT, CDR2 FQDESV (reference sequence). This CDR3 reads CASRRIAGADNEQFF. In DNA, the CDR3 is TGTGCCAGCAGGCGAATAGCGGGGGCCGACAATGAGCAGTTCTTC. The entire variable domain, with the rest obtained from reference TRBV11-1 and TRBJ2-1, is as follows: EAEVAQSPRYKITEKSQAVAFWCDPISGHATLYWYRQILGQGPELLVQFQDESVVDDSQLPKDRFSAERLKGVDSTLKIQPAELGDSAMYLCASRRIAGADNEQFFGPGTRLTVL.

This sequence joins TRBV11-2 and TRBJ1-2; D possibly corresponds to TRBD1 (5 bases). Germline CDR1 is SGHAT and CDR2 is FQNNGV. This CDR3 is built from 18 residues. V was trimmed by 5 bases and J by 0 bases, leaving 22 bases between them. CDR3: CASSRLFQTDSSNYGYTF. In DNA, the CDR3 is TGTGCCAGCAGCCGTTTATTCCAGACAGATTCTTCTAACTATGGCTACACCTTC.

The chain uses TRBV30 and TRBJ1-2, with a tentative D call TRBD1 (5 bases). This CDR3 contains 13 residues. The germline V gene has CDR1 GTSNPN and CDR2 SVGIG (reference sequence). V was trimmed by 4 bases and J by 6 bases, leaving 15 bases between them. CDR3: CAWKNKGYHGYTF. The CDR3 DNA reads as TGTGCCTGGAAAAATAAGGGGTATCATGGCTACACCTTC.

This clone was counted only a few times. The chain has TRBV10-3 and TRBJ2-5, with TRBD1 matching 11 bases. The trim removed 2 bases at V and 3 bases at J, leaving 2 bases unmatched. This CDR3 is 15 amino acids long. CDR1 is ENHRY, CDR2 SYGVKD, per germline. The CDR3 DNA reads TGTGCCATCAGTGAGGGGGACAGGGGGGAAGAGACCCAGTACTTC. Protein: CAISEGDRGEETQYF.

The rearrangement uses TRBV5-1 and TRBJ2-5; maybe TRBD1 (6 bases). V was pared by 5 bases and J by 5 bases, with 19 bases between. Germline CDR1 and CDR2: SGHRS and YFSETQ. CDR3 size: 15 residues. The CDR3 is CASRPELSGAETQYF. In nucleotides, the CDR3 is TGCGCCAGCAGACCTGAATTATCAGGGGCCGAGACCCAGTACTTC.

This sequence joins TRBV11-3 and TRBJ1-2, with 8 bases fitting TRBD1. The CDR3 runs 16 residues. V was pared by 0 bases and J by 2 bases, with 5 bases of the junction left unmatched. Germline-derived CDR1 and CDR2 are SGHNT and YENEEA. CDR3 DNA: TGTGCCAGCAGCTTAGAGGGGAGACAGGGGAACTATGGCTACACCTTC. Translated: CASSLEGRQGNYGYTF.

The CDR3, as DNA: TGTGCCAGCAAGCTTAGCTCTGGAAACACCATATATTTT. Translating gives CASKLSSGNTIYF. The V gene is TRBV2, the J gene TRBJ1-3; D remains ambiguous. The CDR3 loop spans 13 amino acids. With 7 bases removed from V and 0 bases from J, the gap between germline ends came to 7 bases. The germline CDR1 and CDR2 sequences are SNHLY and FYNNEI.

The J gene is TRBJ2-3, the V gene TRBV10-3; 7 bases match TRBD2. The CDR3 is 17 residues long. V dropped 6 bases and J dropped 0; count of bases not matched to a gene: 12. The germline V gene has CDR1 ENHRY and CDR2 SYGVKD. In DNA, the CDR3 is TGTGCCATCAGAGAGCGGGGTGGGAAACCTAGCACAGATACGCAGTATTTT. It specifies CAIRERGGKPSTDTQYF.

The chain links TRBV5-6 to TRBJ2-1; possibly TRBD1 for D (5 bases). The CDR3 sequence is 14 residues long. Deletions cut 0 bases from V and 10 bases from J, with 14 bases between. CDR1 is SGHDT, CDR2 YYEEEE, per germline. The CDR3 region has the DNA TGTGCCAGCAGCTTGGTAGAGGCTGACAGCGAGCAGTTCTTC. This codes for CASSLVEADSEQFF.